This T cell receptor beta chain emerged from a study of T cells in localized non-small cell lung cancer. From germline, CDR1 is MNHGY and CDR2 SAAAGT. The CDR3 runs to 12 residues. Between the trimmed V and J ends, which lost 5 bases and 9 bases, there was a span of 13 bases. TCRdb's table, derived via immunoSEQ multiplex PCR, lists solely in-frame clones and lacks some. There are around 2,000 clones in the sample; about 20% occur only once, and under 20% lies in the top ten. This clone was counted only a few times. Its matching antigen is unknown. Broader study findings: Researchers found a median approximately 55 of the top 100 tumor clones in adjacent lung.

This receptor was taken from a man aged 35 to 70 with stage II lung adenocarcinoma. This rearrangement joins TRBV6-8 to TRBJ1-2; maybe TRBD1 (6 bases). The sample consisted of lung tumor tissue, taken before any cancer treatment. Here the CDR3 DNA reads TGTGCCAGCAGTATGGGGGGCGGTCGCTACACCTTC. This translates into CASSMGGGRYTF.